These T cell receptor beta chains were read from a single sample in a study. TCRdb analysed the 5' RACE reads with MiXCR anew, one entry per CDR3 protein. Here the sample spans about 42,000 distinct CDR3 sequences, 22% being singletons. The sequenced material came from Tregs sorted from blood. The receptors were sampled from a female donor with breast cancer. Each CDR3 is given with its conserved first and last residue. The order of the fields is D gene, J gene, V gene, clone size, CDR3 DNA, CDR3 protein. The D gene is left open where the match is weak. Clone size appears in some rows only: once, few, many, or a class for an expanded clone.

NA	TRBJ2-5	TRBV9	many	TGTGCCAGCAGCGGACCGACAGGCCAAGAGACCCAGTACTTC	CASSGPTGQETQYF
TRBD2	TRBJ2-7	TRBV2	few	TGTGCCAGCAGTCCGATAGCGGGGGGGACCTACGAGCAGTACTTC	CASSPIAGGTYEQYF
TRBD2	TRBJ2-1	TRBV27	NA	TGTGCCAGCAGTTCGGGGGGAGTCTACAATGAGCAGTTCTTC	CASSSGGVYNEQFF
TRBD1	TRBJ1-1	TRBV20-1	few	TGCAGTGCTAGTAGTCAGGGGGCGCCCAGCACTGAAGCTTTCTTT	CSASSQGAPSTEAFF
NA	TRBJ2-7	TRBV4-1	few	TGCGCCAGCAGCCAAGATTTTTGGACACCGTCCTACGAGCAGTACTTC	CASSQDFWTPSYEQYF
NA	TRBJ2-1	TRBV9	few	TGTGCCAGCAGCGTAGGTCTAGCGAGCTCCTACAATGAGCAGTTCTTC	CASSVGLASSYNEQFF
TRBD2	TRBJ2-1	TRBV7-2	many	TGTGCCAGCAGCTCTCCAGCGGGAGGGCTCTCCAATGAGCAGTTCTTC	CASSSPAGGLSNEQFF
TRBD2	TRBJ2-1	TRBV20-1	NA	TGCAGTGCTATGGCCCTAGCGGGAGTTATGAATGAACAGTTCTTC	CSAMALAGVMNEQFF
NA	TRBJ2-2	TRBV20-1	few	TGCAGTGCCCGCGGACCGAACACCGGGGAGCTGTTTTTT	CSARGPNTGELFF
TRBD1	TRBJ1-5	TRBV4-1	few	TGCGCCAGCAGCCGACAGGGGGCGAATCAGCCCCAGCATTTT	CASSRQGANQPQHF
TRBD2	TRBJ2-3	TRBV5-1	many	TGCGCCAGCAGCAGACTAGCGGGAGCAGATACGCAGTATTTT	CASSRLAGADTQYF
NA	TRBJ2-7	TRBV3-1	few	TGTGCCAGCAGCCAAGATGGCGGGATGAGTCGTAAGCAGTACTTC	CASSQDGGMSRKQYF
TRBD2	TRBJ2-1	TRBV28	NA	TGTGCCAGCAGTAGTGTCGACGGGAGGTCCACAAGCTCCTACAATGAGCAGTTCTTC	CASSSVDGRSTSSYNEQFF
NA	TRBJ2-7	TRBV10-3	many	TGTGCCATCAGTGAGTCGATGGGGGGTCTGTCCTACGAGCAGTACTTC	CAISESMGGLSYEQYF
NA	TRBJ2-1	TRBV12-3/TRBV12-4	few	TGTGCCAGCAGCCGGGCTAGCCGATACAATGAGCAGTTCTTC	CASSRASRYNEQFF
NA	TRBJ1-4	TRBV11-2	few	TGTGCCAGCAGCCTAACTCTTGGGACGCGGTCTGAAAAACTGTTTTTT	CASSLTLGTRSEKLFF
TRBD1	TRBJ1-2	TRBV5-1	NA	TGCGCCAGCAGCTTTCCAGGGACAGGGCTTGGCTACACCTTC	CASSFPGTGLGYTF
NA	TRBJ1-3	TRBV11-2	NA	TGTGCCAGCAGCTCTGGGACGGATGGAAACACCATATATTTT	CASSSGTDGNTIYF
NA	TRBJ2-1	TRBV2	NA	TGTGCCAGCAGTGTGAAGGGGTTCCATGAGCAGTTCTTC	CASSVKGFHEQFF
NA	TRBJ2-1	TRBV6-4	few	TGTGCCAGCAGTGACTCCCCCGGAAAAAATCTATACAATGAGCAGTTCTTC	CASSDSPGKNLYNEQFF
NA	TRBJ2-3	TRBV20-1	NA	TGCAGTGCTAGCCGTTCTCCCGCAGATACGCAGTATTTT	CSASRSPADTQYF
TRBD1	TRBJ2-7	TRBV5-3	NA	TGTGCCAGAAGCCATGGACAGGGGGACTACGAGCAGTACTTC	CARSHGQGDYEQYF
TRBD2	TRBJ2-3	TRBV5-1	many	TGCGCCAGCAGCGTGGGACTAGCGGGAGGCAAGACAGATACGCAGTATTTT	CASSVGLAGGKTDTQYF
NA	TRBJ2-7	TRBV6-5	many	TGTGCCAGCACCTCCGGACAGTTCTCCTACGAGCAGTACTTC	CASTSGQFSYEQYF
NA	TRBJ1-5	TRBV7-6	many	TGTGCCAGCAGCTTGGACAGCGATAGCAATCAGCCCCAGCATTTT	CASSLDSDSNQPQHF
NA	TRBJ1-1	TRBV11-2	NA	TGTGCCAGCAGCTTAGACAGGGATGAAGCTTTCTTT	CASSLDRDEAFF
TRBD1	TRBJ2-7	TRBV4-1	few	TGCGCCAGCAGCCTCGGGACAGGGACTCGAGAGCAGTACTTC	CASSLGTGTREQYF
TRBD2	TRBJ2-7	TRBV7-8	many	TGTGCCAGCAGCTTAGTTGGCGGGGGTTACGAGCAGTACTTC	CASSLVGGGYEQYF
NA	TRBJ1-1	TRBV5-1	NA	TGCGCCAGCAGCTTGGATTTGGTGTCGGGCGGAGAGACCACTGAAGCTTTCTTT	CASSLDLVSGGETTEAFF
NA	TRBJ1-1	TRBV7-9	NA	TGTGCCAGCAGCTCAACCTCGGGGCCGAACACTGAAGCTTTCTTT	CASSSTSGPNTEAFF
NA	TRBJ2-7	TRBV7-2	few	TGTGCCAGCAGCCATGGACTTAGACTCTACGAGCAGTACTTC	CASSHGLRLYEQYF
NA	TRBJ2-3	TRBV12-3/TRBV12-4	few	TGTGCCAGCAGTTTGCGCGGGCCTAGCACAGATACGCAGTATTTT	CASSLRGPSTDTQYF
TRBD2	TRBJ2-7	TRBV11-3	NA	TGTGCCAGCAGCTCGAGCGGGAGGGCCTACGAGCAGTACTTC	CASSSSGRAYEQYF
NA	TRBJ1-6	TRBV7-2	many	TGTGCCAGCAGCGGCAGGGCAGGGAATTCACCCCTCCACTTT	CASSGRAGNSPLHF
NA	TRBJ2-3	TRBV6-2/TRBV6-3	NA	TGTGCCAGCAGGACCGGCACAGATACGCAGTATTTT	CASRTGTDTQYF
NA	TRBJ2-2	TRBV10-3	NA	TGTGCCATCAGTGACGAGGTTGGCTTGAACACCGGGGAGCTGTTTTTT	CAISDEVGLNTGELFF
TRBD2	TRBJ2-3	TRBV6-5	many	TGTGCCAGCAGTTACTTCGGGCTAGCGGGAGGTCCCCACACAGATACGCAGTATTTT	CASSYFGLAGGPHTDTQYF
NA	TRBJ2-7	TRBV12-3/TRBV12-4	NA	TGTGCCAGCAGTTCCGGGACGGGAACCTACGAGCAGTACTTC	CASSSGTGTYEQYF
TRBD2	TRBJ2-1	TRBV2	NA	TGTGCCAGCAGTGTGGGGGGGGAGAGTGAGCAGTTCTTC	CASSVGGESEQFF
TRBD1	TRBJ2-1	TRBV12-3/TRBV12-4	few	TGTGCCAGCAACAGGGGGCAGGGTTCTAATGAGCAGTTCTTC	CASNRGQGSNEQFF
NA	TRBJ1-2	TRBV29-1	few	TGCAGCGTCCCGGCCCCGCGCGACTATGGCTACACCTTC	CSVPAPRDYGYTF
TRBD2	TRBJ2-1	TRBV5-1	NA	TGCGCCAGCAGCTTGGAACTAGCGGGGTTCTACAATGAGCAGTTCTTC	CASSLELAGFYNEQFF
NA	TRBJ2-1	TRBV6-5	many	TGTGCCAGCAGTGGGATACTAGTCGGCTACAATGAGCAGTTCTTC	CASSGILVGYNEQFF
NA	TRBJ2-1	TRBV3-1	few	TGTGCCAGCAGCCAAGAACGTCACAATGAGCAGTTCTTC	CASSQERHNEQFF
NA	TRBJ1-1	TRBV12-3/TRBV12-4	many	TGTGCCAGCAGTTTTTCTCACCTGAACGCTGAAGCTTTCTTT	CASSFSHLNAEAFF
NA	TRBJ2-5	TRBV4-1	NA	TGCGCCAGCAGCCAAGGTTGGGCAGAGAGACAAGAGACCCAGTACTTC	CASSQGWAERQETQYF
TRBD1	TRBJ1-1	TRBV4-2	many	TGTGCCAGCAGCCAAGTTAGGGGGCGCGGTGAAGCTTTCTTT	CASSQVRGRGEAFF
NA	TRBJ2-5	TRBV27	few	TGTGCCAGCAGTCCCCTGACTAGCCAAGAGACCCAGTACTTC	CASSPLTSQETQYF
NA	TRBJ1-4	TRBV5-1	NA	TGCGCCAGCAGCCTTGTGGGGGGAAATGAAAAACTGTTTTTT	CASSLVGGNEKLFF
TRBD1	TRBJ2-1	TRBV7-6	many	TGTGCCAGCAGCGAGGCTAGTACCGGGACAGGGTCCCATGAGCAGTTCTTC	CASSEASTGTGSHEQFF
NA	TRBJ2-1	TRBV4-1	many	TGCGCCAGCAGCCCCAACAGGGAAGGGTTGTATGAGCAGTTCTTC	CASSPNREGLYEQFF
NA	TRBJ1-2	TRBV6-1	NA	TGTGCCAGCCGCCCGAGGGGGACCAATGGCTACACCTTC	CASRPRGTNGYTF
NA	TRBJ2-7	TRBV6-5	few	TGTGCCAGCAGTTACGCAGGGCGGGGCTCCTACGAGCAGTACTTC	CASSYAGRGSYEQYF
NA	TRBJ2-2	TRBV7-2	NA	TGTGCCAGCAGCTTAGTAGGGATCGGTACTAACACCGGGGAGCTGTTTTTT	CASSLVGIGTNTGELFF
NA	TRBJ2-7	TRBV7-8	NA	TGTGCCATAAAACGTAGCGAAGCCTACGAGCAGTACTTC	CAIKRSEAYEQYF
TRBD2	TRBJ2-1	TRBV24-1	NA	TGTGCCACCGGTGATTTTTCGGGGGGCAATGAGCAGTTCTTC	CATGDFSGGNEQFF
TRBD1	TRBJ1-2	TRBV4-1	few	TGCGCCAGCAGCCTACCCTTGGGACAGGGCTACTATGGCTACACCTTC	CASSLPLGQGYYGYTF
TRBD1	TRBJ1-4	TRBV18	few	TGTGCCAGCTCAGATGGGACAGCAAATGAAAAACTGTTTTTT	CASSDGTANEKLFF
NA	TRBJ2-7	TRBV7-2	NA	TGTGCCAGCAGCTCCCCTACCCGCCCAGTTTTCGAGCAGTACTTC	CASSSPTRPVFEQYF
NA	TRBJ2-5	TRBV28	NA	TGTGCCAGCAGCCCCTGGGACAAGCCGGGGGAGACCCAGTACTTC	CASSPWDKPGETQYF